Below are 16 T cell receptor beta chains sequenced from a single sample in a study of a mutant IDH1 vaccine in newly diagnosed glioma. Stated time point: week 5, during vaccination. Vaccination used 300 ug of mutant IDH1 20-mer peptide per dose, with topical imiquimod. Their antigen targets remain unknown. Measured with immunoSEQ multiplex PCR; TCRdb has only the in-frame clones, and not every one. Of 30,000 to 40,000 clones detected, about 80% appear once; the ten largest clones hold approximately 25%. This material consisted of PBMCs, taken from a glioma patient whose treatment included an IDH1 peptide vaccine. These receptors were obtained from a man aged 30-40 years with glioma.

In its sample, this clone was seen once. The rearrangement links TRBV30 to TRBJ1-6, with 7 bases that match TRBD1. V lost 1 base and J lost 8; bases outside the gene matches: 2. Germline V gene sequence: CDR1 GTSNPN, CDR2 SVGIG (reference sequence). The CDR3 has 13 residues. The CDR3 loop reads CAWSGRGYSPLHF. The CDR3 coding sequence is TGTGCCTGGAGTGGCAGGGGGTATTCACCCCTCCACTTT.

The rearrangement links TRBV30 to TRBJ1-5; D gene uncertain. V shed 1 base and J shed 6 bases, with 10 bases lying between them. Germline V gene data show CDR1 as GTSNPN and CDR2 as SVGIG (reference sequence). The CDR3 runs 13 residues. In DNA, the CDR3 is TGTGCCTGGAGTGGGGTCATTGGTCAGCCCCAGCATTTT. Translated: CAWSGVIGQPQHF.

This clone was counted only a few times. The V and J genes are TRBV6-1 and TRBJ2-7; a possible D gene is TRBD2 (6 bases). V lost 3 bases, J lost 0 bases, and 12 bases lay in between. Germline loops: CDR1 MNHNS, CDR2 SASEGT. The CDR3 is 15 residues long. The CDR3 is CASSDRSGSSYEQYF. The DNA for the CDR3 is TGTGCCAGCAGTGATCGTAGCGGAAGCTCCTACGAGCAGTACTTC.

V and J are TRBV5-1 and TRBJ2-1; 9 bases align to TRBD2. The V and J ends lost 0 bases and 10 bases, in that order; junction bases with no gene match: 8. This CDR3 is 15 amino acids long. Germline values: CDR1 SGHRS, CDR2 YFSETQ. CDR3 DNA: TGCGCCAGCAGCTTGGTGACTAGCGGTCTGGGGGAGCAGTTCTTC. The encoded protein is CASSLVTSGLGEQFF.

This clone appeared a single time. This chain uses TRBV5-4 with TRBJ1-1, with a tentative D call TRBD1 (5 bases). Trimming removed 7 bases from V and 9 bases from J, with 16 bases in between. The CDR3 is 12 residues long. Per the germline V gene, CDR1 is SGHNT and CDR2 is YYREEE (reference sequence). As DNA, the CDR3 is TGTGCCAGCGGTCCGGGGGATCACCAAGCTTTCTTT. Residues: CASGPGDHQAFF.

The CDR3 nucleotides read TGTGCCAGCAGCGCAACTAATGAAAAACTGTTTTTT. Protein product: CASSATNEKLFF. The chain recombines TRBV2 with TRBJ1-4; D not resolved. The CDR3 is 12 residues long. V was cut by 6 bases and J by 0 bases, with 2 bases left in between. Germline lookup yields CDR1 SNHLY and CDR2 FYNNEI.

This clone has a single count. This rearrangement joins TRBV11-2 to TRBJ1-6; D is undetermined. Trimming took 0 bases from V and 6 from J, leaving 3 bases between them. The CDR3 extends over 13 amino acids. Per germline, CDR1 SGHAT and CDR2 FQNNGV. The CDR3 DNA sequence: TGTGCCAGCAGCTTAGACCCTAATTCACCCCTCCACTTT. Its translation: CASSLDPNSPLHF.

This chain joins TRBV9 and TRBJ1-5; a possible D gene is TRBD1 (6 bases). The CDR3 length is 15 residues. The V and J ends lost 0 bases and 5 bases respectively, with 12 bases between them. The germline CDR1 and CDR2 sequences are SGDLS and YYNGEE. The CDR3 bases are TGTGCCAGCAGCGTAGGACCGGGGGCCTATCAGCCCCAGCATTTT. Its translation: CASSVGPGAYQPQHF.

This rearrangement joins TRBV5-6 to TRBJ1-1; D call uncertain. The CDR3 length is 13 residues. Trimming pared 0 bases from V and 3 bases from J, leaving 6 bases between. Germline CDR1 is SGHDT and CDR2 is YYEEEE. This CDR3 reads CASSLARHTEAFF. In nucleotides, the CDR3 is TGTGCCAGCAGCTTGGCGAGGCACACTGAAGCTTTCTTT.

The CDR3 nucleotides read TGTGCCAGCAGTCTCCCAAGGGGGCGAGAGACCCAGTACTTC. Encoded protein: CASSLPRGRETQYF. The chain combines TRBV28 with TRBJ2-5; 7 nucleotides align to TRBD1. V shed 5 bases and J 4 bases; nucleotides not matched to a gene: 7. The CDR3 length is 14 residues. Germline V gene sequence: CDR1 MDHEN, CDR2 SYDVKM.

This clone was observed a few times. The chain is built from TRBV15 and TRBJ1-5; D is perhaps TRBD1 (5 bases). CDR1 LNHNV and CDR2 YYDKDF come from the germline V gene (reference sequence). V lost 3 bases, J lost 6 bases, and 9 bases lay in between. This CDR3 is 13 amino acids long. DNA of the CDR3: TGTGCCACCAGCAGCCCGGGGGTTCAGCCCCAGCATTTT. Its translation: CATSSPGVQPQHF.

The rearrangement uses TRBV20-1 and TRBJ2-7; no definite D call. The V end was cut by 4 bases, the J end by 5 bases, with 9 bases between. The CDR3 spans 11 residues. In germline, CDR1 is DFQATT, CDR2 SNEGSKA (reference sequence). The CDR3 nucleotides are TGCAGTGCTACCGATAGGGACGAGCAGTACTTC. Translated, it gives CSATDRDEQYF.

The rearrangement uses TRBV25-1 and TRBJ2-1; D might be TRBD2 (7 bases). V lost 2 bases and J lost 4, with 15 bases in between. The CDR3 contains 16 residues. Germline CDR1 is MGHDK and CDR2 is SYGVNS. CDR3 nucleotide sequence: TGTGCCAGCAGTGAAATTGCGGGGGCCGGATACAATGAGCAGTTCTTC. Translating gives CASSEIAGAGYNEQFF. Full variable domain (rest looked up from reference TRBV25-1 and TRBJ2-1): EADIYQTPRYLVIGTGKKITLECSQTMGHDKMYWYQQDPGMELHLIHYSYGVNSTEKGDLSSESTVSRIRTEHFPLTLESARPSHTSQYLCASSEIAGAGYNEQFFGPGTRLTVL.

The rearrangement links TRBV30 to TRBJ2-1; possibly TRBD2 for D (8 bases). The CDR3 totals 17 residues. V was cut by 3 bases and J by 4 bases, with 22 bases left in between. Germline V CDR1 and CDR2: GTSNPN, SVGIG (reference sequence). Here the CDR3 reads CAWRGGGLAGLYNEQFF. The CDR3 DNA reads TGTGCCTGGAGGGGAGGGGGCCTAGCGGGCCTATACAATGAGCAGTTCTTC.

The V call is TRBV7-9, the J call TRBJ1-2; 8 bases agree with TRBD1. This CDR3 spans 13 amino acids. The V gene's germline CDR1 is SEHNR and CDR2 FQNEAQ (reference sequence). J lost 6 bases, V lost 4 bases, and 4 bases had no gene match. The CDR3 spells CASSSTGVNGYTF. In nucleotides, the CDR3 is TGTGCCAGCAGCTCGACAGGGGTAAATGGCTACACCTTC.

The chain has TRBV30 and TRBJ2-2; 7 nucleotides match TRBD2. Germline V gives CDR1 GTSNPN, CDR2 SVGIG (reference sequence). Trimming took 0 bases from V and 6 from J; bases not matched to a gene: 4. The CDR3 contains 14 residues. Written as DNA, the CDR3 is TGTGCCTGGAGTGTAAGGGCGGGGGCCGGGGAGCTGTTTTTT. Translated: CAWSVRAGAGELFF.